These 3 T cell receptor beta chains originate from one sample sequenced in a study of T cell repertoires in cytomegalovirus infection. Their antigens remain unidentified. From the reads, TCRdb called clonotypes with MiXCR, one entry per CDR3 protein. The sample has about 220,000 distinct CDR3 sequences, 30% to 45% seen once. This sample comprised CD8+ T cells from cultured PBMCs, obtained from culture after CMV antigen stimulation. These receptor sequences come from a human donor in good health (CMV status not recorded). Some clones in this sample may be carry-over from other donors' samples.

The V call is TRBV5-1, the J call TRBJ1-5, with 7 bases aligning to TRBD1. This CDR3 is built from 18 residues. Per the germline V gene, CDR1 is SGHRS and CDR2 is YFSETQ. The V segment lost 0 bases and the J segment 3 bases; nucleotides outside the gene matches: 12. CDR3 bases: TGCGCCAGCAGCTTGGCCTCAAGGGGACAGTATGACAATCAGCCCCAGCATTTT. This codes for CASSLASRGQYDNQPQHF.

This clonotype appeared a few times. CDR3 sequence reads: CASSLLEKAQETQYF. The CDR3 DNA follows: TGTGCCAGCAGTCTCTTGGAGAAGGCCCAAGAGACCCAGTACTTC. This chain links TRBV28 with TRBJ2-5; D is undetermined. Trimming removed 5 bases from V and 1 base from J, with 14 bases in between. This CDR3 is 15 amino acids long. Germline CDR1 MDHEN, CDR2 SYDVKM.

The genes are TRBV5-1 and TRBJ2-7; 10 positions match TRBD1. This CDR3 comprises 15 residues. Germline V gives CDR1 SGHRS, CDR2 YFSETQ. Trimming cost V 4 bases and J 6 bases; bases outside gene matches: 10. The CDR3 nucleotides read TGCGCCAGCAGCCCGCCGGGGACAGGGGCCCCCGAGCAGTACTTC. Amino acids: CASSPPGTGAPEQYF.